Below are 16 T cell receptor beta chains sequenced from a single sample in a study of OX40 agonist ivuxolimab in advanced cancers. Sequenced by immunoSEQ multiplex PCR; TCRdb stores in-frame clones only, minus some. The sample has 50,000 to 65,000 clones, roughly 91% seen once; the top ten hold about 1.4%. The specimen comprised CD4+ or CD8+ T cells sorted from blood, sampled in a trial of the OX40 agonist ivuxolimab. These receptors were obtained from an adult with an advanced solid tumor such as melanoma, head and neck, liver or kidney cancer.

The V gene is TRBV19, the J gene TRBJ1-5, with D unclear. Trimming shortened V by 8 bases and J by 1 base, and 12 bases separated the two germline ends. The length of the CDR3 is 14 residues. The V gene's germline CDR1 is LNHDA and CDR2 SQIVND (reference sequence). As DNA, the CDR3 is TGTGCCAGTTATGCTTGGGGAAGCAATCAGCCCCAGCATTTT. This sequence encodes CASYAWGSNQPQHF.

This clone has just one count. The chain is built from TRBV5-1 and TRBJ1-1, with D possibly matching TRBD1 (5 bases). The CDR3 contains 15 residues. The V and J ends lost 4 bases and 3 bases respectively, with 16 bases between them. Germline V gene data show CDR1 as SGHRS and CDR2 as YFSETQ. CDR3 bases: TGCGCCAGCAGCGCGGAGGGGATTCGGGACACTGAAGCTTTCTTT. Its protein is CASSAEGIRDTEAFF. The full variable domain, with the rest looked up from reference TRBV5-1 and TRBJ1-1, is KAGVTQTPRYLIKTRGQQVTLSCSPISGHRSVSWYQQTPGQGLQFLFEYFSETQRNKGNFPGRFSGRQFSNSRSEMNVSTLELGDSALYLCASSAEGIRDTEAFFGQGTRLTVV.

The chain joins TRBV11-2 to TRBJ1-2; D is perhaps TRBD1 (6 bases). This CDR3 is 14 amino acids long. With 1 base removed from V and 4 bases from J, the gap between germline ends came to 10 bases. Germline CDR1 and CDR2: SGHAT and FQNNGV. Here the CDR3 reads CASSLAPGVYGYTF. The DNA for the CDR3 is TGTGCCAGCAGCTTAGCGCCAGGGGTCTATGGCTACACCTTC.

The chain joins TRBV6-1 to TRBJ1-5; maybe TRBD1 (6 bases). CDR3 size: 13 residues. Germline V CDR1 and CDR2: MNHNS, SASEGT. Deletions cut 11 bases from V and 0 bases from J, with 11 bases between. The CDR3 region is CAASQGSNQPQHF. CDR3 coding DNA: TGTGCCGCCTCACAGGGTAGCAATCAGCCCCAGCATTTT.

The chain joins TRBV7-2 to TRBJ2-7, with a tentative D call TRBD1 (6 bases). CDR1 and CDR2 (germline): SGHTA, FQGNSA. The CDR3 totals 13 residues. V was cut by 7 bases and J by 2 bases, with 12 bases left in between. CDR3 sequence: CASTPDSTYEQYF. The CDR3 DNA reads TGTGCCAGCACCCCGGACAGTACCTACGAGCAGTACTTC.

Note on this clone: The same CDR3 arises from other DNA sequences in this sample as well. The J gene is TRBJ2-2, the V gene TRBV29-1; possible D gene TRBD1, 5 bases. The CDR3 has 15 residues. CDR1 and CDR2 from the germline V gene are SQVTM and ANQGSEA. Trimming took 3 bases from V and 4 from J, leaving 15 bases between them. The CDR3 here is CSVDASEQVTGELFF. DNA for the CDR3: TGCAGCGTTGATGCTAGTGAACAGGTCACCGGGGAGCTGTTTTTT.

This clone qualifies as medium-sized (0.01 to 0.1%). The rearrangement uses TRBV29-1 and TRBJ1-3; possible D gene TRBD1, 6 bases. Trimming left V 2 bases short and J 3 bases short, with 11 bases between. The CDR3 sequence is 14 residues long. In germline, CDR1 is SQVTM, CDR2 ANQGSEA. CDR3 coding DNA: TGCAGCGTTGAAACAGGGCATAGTGGAAACACCATATATTTT. Its protein is CSVETGHSGNTIYF.

The V and J genes are TRBV5-1 and TRBJ2-2; D perhaps matches TRBD1 (5 bases). The CDR3 is made up of 14 amino acids. Germline V gene sequence: CDR1 SGHRS, CDR2 YFSETQ. Between the trimmed V and J ends, which lost 2 bases and 4 bases, there was a span of 9 bases. CDR3: CASSLGDRTGELFF. The CDR3 region has the DNA TGCGCCAGCAGCTTAGGGGATCGCACCGGGGAGCTGTTTTTT. Full variable domain (outside the CDR3, taken from reference TRBV5-1 and TRBJ2-2): KAGVTQTPRYLIKTRGQQVTLSCSPISGHRSVSWYQQTPGQGLQFLFEYFSETQRNKGNFPGRFSGRQFSNSRSEMNVSTLELGDSALYLCASSLGDRTGELFFGEGSRLTVL.

The CDR3 is CASSPAGDEQFF. The CDR3 DNA is TGTGCCAGCAGCCCCGCTGGGGATGAGCAGTTCTTC. The genes are TRBV7-9 and TRBJ2-1; unclear D gene. Germline-derived CDR1 and CDR2 are SEHNR and FQNEAQ (reference sequence). Trimming shortened V by 5 bases and J by 8 bases, and 10 bases separated the two germline ends. The CDR3 is 12 amino acids.

The CDR3 spells CASSAGQGLVQPQHF. The CDR3 region has the DNA TGTGCCAGCAGCGCGGGACAGGGACTTGTTCAACCCCAGCATTTT. This chain links TRBV6-1 with TRBJ1-5, with 9 positions matching TRBD1. Looked up from germline, CDR1 is MNHNS and CDR2 is SASEGT. The CDR3 contains 15 residues. With 6 bases clipped from V and 10 bases from J, the junction kept 13 bases outside the gene matches.

Here the CDR3 reads CASSQDRQGRGDTQYF. For the CDR3, the DNA is TGTGCCAGCAGCCAAGATAGGCAGGGTCGGGGGGATACGCAGTATTTT. The chain couples TRBV4-2 to TRBJ2-3; a weak D match, TRBD2 (6 bases). This CDR3 contains 16 residues. Germline CDR1 reads LGHNA; CDR2 reads YNFKEQ. V was cut by 0 bases and J by 6 bases, with 16 bases left in between.

This clone was detected a few times. This sequence joins TRBV2 and TRBJ1-5; 7 nucleotides line up with TRBD1. With V trimmed by 7 bases and J by 0 bases, 6 bases remained unmatched. CDR3 length: 15 amino acids. Looked up from germline, CDR1 is SNHLY and CDR2 is FYNNEI. For the CDR3, the DNA is TGTGCCAGCACCCAGGGGGAGAGTAGCAATCAGCCCCAGCATTTT. Protein sequence: CASTQGESSNQPQHF.

The chain employs TRBV28 and TRBJ1-6; D might be TRBD1 (5 bases). Germline loops: CDR1 MDHEN, CDR2 SYDVKM. There are 13 residues in the CDR3. V lost 7 bases and J lost 7, with 11 bases in between. CDR3 amino acids: CASTPGLNSPLHF. CDR3 bases: TGTGCCAGCACCCCAGGGTTAAATTCACCCCTCCACTTT.

This chain connects TRBV7-2 to TRBJ2-7, with a tentative D call TRBD2 (6 bases). The V end lost 4 bases, the J end lost 6 bases, and 16 bases lay between the germline ends. Germline CDR1 is SGHTA and CDR2 is FQGNSA. The CDR3 has 14 residues. The chain's CDR3 is CASSSRDWASEQYF. CDR3 coding DNA: TGTGCCAGCAGCTCCCGGGACTGGGCCTCCGAGCAGTACTTC. The whole variable domain, filled in from reference TRBV7-2 and TRBJ2-7, reads GAGVSQSPSNKVTEKGKDVELRCDPISGHTALYWYRQSLGQGLEFLIYFQGNSAPDKSGLPSDRFSAERTGGSVSTLTIQRTQQEDSAVYLCASSSRDWASEQYFGPGTRLTVT.

This clone was observed a handful of times. CDR3 in amino acids: CASSTTGTGFEPQHF. The CDR3 DNA sequence: TGTGCCAGCAGTACCACCGGGACAGGCTTCGAGCCCCAGCATTTT. This chain connects TRBV28 to TRBJ1-5; TRBD1 matches at 8 bases. The CDR3 runs to 15 residues. Germline loops: CDR1 MDHEN, CDR2 SYDVKM. V shed 5 bases and J 8 bases; nucleotides not matched to a gene: 11.

This clone was recorded only once. This chain connects TRBV9 to TRBJ1-3; D is ambiguous. V was pared by 0 bases and J by 2 bases, with 12 bases between. The CDR3 runs 16 residues. Germline CDR1 SGDLS, CDR2 YYNGEE. For the CDR3, the DNA is TGTGCCAGCAGCGTAGATGCGGGTAGCCCTGGAAACACCATATATTTT. This translates into CASSVDAGSPGNTIYF.